The rows below give T cell receptor beta chains drawn from one sample of a study of OX40 agonist ivuxolimab in advanced cancers. Assay used: immunoSEQ multiplex PCR; TCRdb lists only in-frame clones, some missing. The table lists roughly 53,000 clones, 80% to 85% of them singletons, with around 0.7% in the top ten. The sample consisted of CD4+ or CD8+ T cells sorted from blood, taken in a trial of the OX40 agonist ivuxolimab. The receptors here all came from an adult with an advanced solid tumor such as melanoma, head and neck, liver or kidney cancer. The CDR3 runs from the conserved cysteine through the conserved F or W. A D gene is named only where the DNA matches it firmly. Only part of the rows carry a size: once, few, many, or a class if the clone is expanded.

J,length,D,V,size,CDR3,DNA
TRBJ2-7,15,TRBD2,TRBV4-1,NA,CASSRTTSRSYEQYF,TGCGCCAGCAGCCGTACGACTAGCCGCTCCTACGAGCAGTACTTC
TRBJ1-4,14,NA,TRBV5-4,NA,CASSSGQFNEKLFF,TGTGCCAGCAGCTCAGGACAGTTTAATGAAAAACTGTTTTTT
TRBJ1-2,17,NA,TRBV4-2,NA,CASSRDLGGGVGYGYTF,TGTGCCAGCAGCCGCGACCTAGGGGGGGGTGTCGGCTATGGCTACACCTTC
TRBJ1-6,17,NA,TRBV27,NA,CASRPFRDPPYNSPLHF,TGTGCCAGCAGACCATTCAGGGACCCGCCCTATAATTCACCCCTCCACTTT
TRBJ1-1,12,TRBD1,TRBV29-1,NA,CSEDRGRTEAFF,TGCAGCGAGGACAGGGGTCGGACTGAAGCTTTCTTT
TRBJ2-3,14,NA,TRBV6-6,NA,CASRTTSYTDTQYF,TGTGCCAGCAGAACCACTAGCTACACAGATACGCAGTATTTT
TRBJ1-2,15,TRBD1,TRBV29-1,once,CSVPGTAVTNYGYTF,TGCAGCGTTCCCGGGACAGCGGTTACTAACTATGGCTACACCTTC
TRBJ1-3,15,TRBD1,TRBV19,NA,CASRPDRGLGNTIYF,TGTGCCAGTAGGCCTGACAGGGGGCTTGGAAACACCATATATTTT
TRBJ1-2,15,NA,TRBV4-2,few,CASSQDEWVNYGYTF,TGTGCCAGCAGCCAAGATGAGTGGGTTAACTATGGCTACACCTTC
TRBJ2-7,12,TRBD1,TRBV30,NA,CACGTGDSEQYF,TGTGCCTGCGGGACAGGGGATAGCGAGCAGTACTTC
TRBJ1-4,17,NA,TRBV7-9,NA,CASSLGAASGSNEKLFF,TGTGCCAGCAGCTTAGGGGCCGCCTCGGGGAGTAATGAAAAACTGTTTTTT
TRBJ2-7,15,TRBD1,TRBV6-1,NA,CASSSPDRGLREQYF,TGTGCCAGCAGTTCACCCGACAGGGGGCTACGCGAGCAGTACTTC
TRBJ2-7,13,NA,TRBV6-1,NA,CASIGGASYEQYF,TGTGCCAGCATAGGAGGGGCCTCCTACGAGCAGTACTTC
TRBJ1-2,15,NA,TRBV6-5,medium-sized,CASSYKGQSRGGYTF,TGTGCCAGCAGTTACAAAGGACAGAGTCGAGGTGGCTACACCTTC
TRBJ1-5,16,NA,TRBV5-5,NA,CASSPSGGQINQPQHF,TGTGCCAGCAGCCCCTCTGGCGGGCAGATCAATCAGCCCCAGCATTTT
TRBJ2-7,14,TRBD2,TRBV7-3,NA,CASSVNPGGGEQYF,TGTGCCAGCAGCGTAAACCCCGGGGGAGGGGAGCAGTACTTC
TRBJ2-2,17,NA,TRBV7-9,NA,CASSTGGTGTHTGELFF,TGTGCCAGCAGCACGGGGGGGACAGGGACGCACACCGGGGAGCTGTTTTTT
TRBJ2-7,14,TRBD2,TRBV2,NA,CASGRREGSYEQYF,TGTGCCAGCGGGCGGCGGGAGGGCTCCTACGAGCAGTACTTC
TRBJ2-1,15,TRBD2,TRBV5-4,NA,CASGNGMRGGNEQFF,TGTGCCAGCGGAAATGGTATGCGGGGGGGCAATGAGCAGTTCTTC
TRBJ1-3,15,NA,TRBV28,few,CASSPPGASRDTIYF,TGTGCCAGCAGTCCCCCGGGAGCAAGCAGGGACACCATATATTTT
TRBJ2-2,16,TRBD2,TRBV18,few,CASSPRSGTNTGELFF,TGTGCCAGCTCACCAAGGAGCGGGACGAACACCGGGGAGCTGTTTTTT